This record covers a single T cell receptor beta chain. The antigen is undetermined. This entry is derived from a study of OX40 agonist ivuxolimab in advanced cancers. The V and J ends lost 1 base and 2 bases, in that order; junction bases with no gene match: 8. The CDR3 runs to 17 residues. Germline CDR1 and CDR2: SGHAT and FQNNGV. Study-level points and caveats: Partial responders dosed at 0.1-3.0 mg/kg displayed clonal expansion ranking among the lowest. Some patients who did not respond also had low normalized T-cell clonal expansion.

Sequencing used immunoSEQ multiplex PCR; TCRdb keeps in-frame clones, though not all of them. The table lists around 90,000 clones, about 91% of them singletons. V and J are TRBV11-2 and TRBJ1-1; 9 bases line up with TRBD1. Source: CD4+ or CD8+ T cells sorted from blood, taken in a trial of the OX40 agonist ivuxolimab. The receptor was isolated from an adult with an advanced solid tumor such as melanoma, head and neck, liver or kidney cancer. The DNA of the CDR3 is TGTGCCAGCAGCTTAGTTTGGGCGGGACAGGGAAACACTGAAGCTTTCTTT. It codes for CASSLVWAGQGNTEAFF.